This T cell receptor beta chain was sequenced for a study of blood T cell repertoires in COVID-19. The overall study: T cells, B-cell-depleted T cells, or PBMCs supplied cDNA or gDNA.

The age range of participants was 18 to 89 years, with residence in about two dozen US areas. Contact with a PCR-confirmed or clinician-diagnosed COVID-19 case occurred within 2 weeks of entry. J lost 10 bases, V lost 4 bases, and 8 bases had no gene match. Germline V gene sequence: CDR1 KGHSH, CDR2 LQKENI. This CDR3 spans 15 amino acids. Only in-frame clones appear in the TCRdb table, and some are missing; sequencing was by immunoSEQ multiplex PCR. The sample lists around 240,000 clones; 80% to 90% were seen once. The chain carries TRBV18 and TRBJ1-6; 9 bases are shared with TRBD1. The receptor comes from a man between 45 and 60 years old who had been exposed to COVID-19. Input material: PBMCs or T cells enriched from blood (not recorded which). For the CDR3, the DNA is TGTGCCAGCTCACAAGGACAGGGGAGATTCTCACCCCTCCACTTT. This gives the protein CASSQGQGRFSPLHF. Full variable domain (rest looked up from reference TRBV18 and TRBJ1-6): NAGVMQNPRHLVRRRGQEARLRCSPMKGHSHVYWYRQLPEEGLKFMVYLQKENIIDESGMPKERFSAEFPKEGPSILRIQQVVRGDSAAYFCASSQGQGRFSPLHFGNGTRLTVT.